One sample yielded the 13 T cell receptor beta chains listed below, sequenced in a study of long-term antiretroviral therapy in people with HIV. Running of the v3.0 immunoSEQ assay took place at survey level. Method: immunoSEQ multiplex PCR; TCRdb's copy keeps in-frame clones and lacks some. The table records tens of thousands of clones, under 85% of them present only once. This specimen was unsorted PBMCs, taken 1 year after starting antiretroviral therapy. The receptors stem from a man between 18 and 29 years old with HIV.

The gene calls are TRBV9 and TRBJ2-7, with D perhaps TRBD1 or TRBD2 (5 bases each). The CDR3 consists of 14 residues. V lost 4 bases to trimming and J lost 1 base, with 12 bases between them. Per germline, CDR1 SGDLS and CDR2 YYNGEE. CDR3 nucleotide sequence: TGTGCCAGCAGCCCCCGGGGCACTTCCTACGAGCAGTACTTC. This translates into CASSPRGTSYEQYF.

The V and J genes are TRBV5-1 and TRBJ1-6; D remains unclear. CDR1 and CDR2 from the germline V gene are SGHRS and YFSETQ. Trimming shortened V by 4 bases and J by 4 bases, and 15 bases separated the two germline ends. CDR3 size: 16 residues. Here the CDR3 reads CASSRGSGYYNSPLHF. As DNA, the CDR3 is TGCGCCAGCAGCCGGGGTTCGGGGTATTATAATTCACCCCTCCACTTT.

V and J are TRBV7-8 and TRBJ1-2; 7 bases are a match to TRBD1. The CDR3 is 14 amino acids. J gave up 4 bases and V 1 base, and 3 bases lay outside the gene matches. CDR1 is SGHVS and CDR2 is FQNEAQ in the germline V gene. The CDR3 nucleotides read TGTGCCAGCAGCTTAGGGGCAGGGGGCTATGGCTACACCTTC. Its protein product is CASSLGAGGYGYTF.

The chain couples TRBV10-3 to TRBJ2-2, with D possibly being TRBD1 (5 bases). Trimming took off 10 bases at V and 1 base at J, with 13 bases between the two ends. Germline assignment: CDR1 ENHRY and CDR2 SYGVKD. The CDR3 covers 14 residues. The CDR3, as DNA: TGTGCCACCGACACGACAGAGAACACCGGGGAGCTGTTTTTT. It translates to CATDTTENTGELFF.

This clone has just a few counts. The gene calls are TRBV6-6 and TRBJ1-2; TRBD1 might be the D (5 bases). Germline V CDR1 and CDR2: MNHNY, SVGAGI (reference sequence). The V end lost 1 base, the J end lost 4 bases, and 13 bases lay between the germline ends. This CDR3 has 15 amino acids. The CDR3, as DNA: TGTGCCAGCAGTTACTGGGGACGGGAGAGCTATGGCTACACCTTC. Translation: CASSYWGRESYGYTF.

The rearrangement links TRBV2 to TRBJ1-2; D is ambiguous. Germline loops: CDR1 SNHLY, CDR2 FYNNEI. V was clipped by 8 bases and J by 7 bases, with 11 bases between them. This CDR3 comprises 11 residues. CDR3 in DNA: TGTGCCAGCCAGGCGTCGCTTGGCTACACCTTC. The encoded protein is CASQASLGYTF.

The chain uses TRBV7-9 and TRBJ2-1, with 11 nucleotides matching TRBD2. The germline CDR1 and CDR2 sequences are SEHNR and FQNEAQ (reference sequence). The CDR3 runs 19 residues. J lost 3 bases, V lost 4 bases, and 14 bases had no gene match. Here the CDR3 reads CASSSTGTSGAEFYNEQFF. DNA for the CDR3: TGTGCCAGCAGCTCAACCGGGACTAGCGGAGCCGAATTCTACAATGAGCAGTTCTTC.

CDR3 sequence (DNA): TGTGCCAGCCGACTAGTCCGGATACGGGATGAGCAGTTCTTC. It specifies CASRLVRIRDEQFF. The gene calls are TRBV27 and TRBJ2-1, with D possibly TRBD2 on 6 matching bases. The length of the CDR3 is 14 residues. CDR1 is MNHEY, CDR2 SMNVEV, per germline (reference sequence). Trimming stripped 8 bases from V and 8 bases from J, with 19 bases between.

The V call is TRBV18, the J call TRBJ1-6; D is unclear. This CDR3 is built from 18 residues. Trimming cost V 3 bases and J 4 bases, with 19 bases left between them. Germline V gives CDR1 KGHSH, CDR2 LQKENI. DNA for the CDR3: TGTGCCAGCTCACCCCAAAGGTCTAATGGCCCTTATAATTCACCCCTCCACTTT. This encodes CASSPQRSNGPYNSPLHF.

This rearrangement joins TRBV6-5 to TRBJ1-1, with D tentatively TRBD1 (5 bases). V was pared by 6 bases and J by 0 bases, with 14 bases between. Germline CDR1 is MNHEY and CDR2 is SVGAGI. The CDR3 spans 15 residues. For the CDR3, the DNA is TGTGCCAGCAGCCTCCATCGGGGGATGAACACTGAAGCTTTCTTT. Encoded protein: CASSLHRGMNTEAFF.

The CDR3 coding sequence is TGTGCCAGTAGCCCTACTAGCGGGGGGTTGCACGAGCAGTACTTC. It specifies CASSPTSGGLHEQYF. The genes are TRBV19 and TRBJ2-7, with 12 bases lining up with TRBD2. The CDR3 sequence is 15 residues long. The trim removed 6 bases at V and 5 bases at J, leaving 8 bases unmatched. Germline V gene lookup returns CDR1 LNHDA and CDR2 SQIVND (reference sequence).

The count of this clone is one. The chain combines TRBV6-6 with TRBJ2-5, with D perhaps given as TRBD1 or TRBD2 (6 bases each). Trimming pared 2 bases from V and 4 bases from J, leaving 14 bases between. This CDR3 has 15 residues. CDR1 MNHNY and CDR2 SVGAGI come from the germline V gene (reference sequence). CDR3 nucleotides: TGTGCCAGCAGTTACCACAGGGCGGGACGAGAGACCCAGTACTTC. It specifies CASSYHRAGRETQYF.

The CDR3 DNA sequence: TGTGCCAGCAGTTTACTAGCGGGAGTAAGCTACGAGCAGTACTTC. This gives the protein CASSLLAGVSYEQYF. V gene TRBV7-3 combines with J gene TRBJ2-7; 11 bases line up with TRBD2. The CDR3 contains 15 residues. CDR1 and CDR2 (germline): SGHTA, FQGTGA. V lost 6 bases and J lost 3; bases outside the gene matches: 7.